The next 12 T cell receptor beta chains were all read from a single sample in a study of shared clonotypes between healthy human individuals. TCRdb's copy holds only in-frame clones and misses some; the assay was immunoSEQ multiplex PCR. The sample comprises some 1.5 million clones, 95% to 97% of which are singletons, and more than 0.9% rests with the top ten. Sequences were obtained from naive CD4+ T cells sorted from blood. The subset is: CD45RA+ positively selected. Receptors originate from a man under 40 in good health.

In regard to this clone: In the same sample, other DNA sequences code for this CDR3. The chain combines TRBV28 with TRBJ2-7, with 10 bases that match TRBD2. J gave up 4 bases and V 6 bases, and 3 bases lay outside the gene matches. Germline CDR1 reads MDHEN; CDR2 reads SYDVKM. CDR3 length: 13 amino acids. The CDR3 bases are TGTGCCAGCAGGCTAGCGGGAGCTTACGAGCAGTACTTC. Its translation is CASRLAGAYEQYF.

The chain recombines TRBV5-1 with TRBJ2-1; D may be TRBD1 or TRBD2 (6 bases each). Germline V gene sequence: CDR1 SGHRS, CDR2 YFSETQ. Trimming removed 7 bases at V and 6 bases at J, with 23 bases between. This CDR3 contains 16 residues. The CDR3 region has the DNA TGCGCCAGCTCCGGCGGGGACAACCGGTACGGCAATGAGCAGTTCTTC. This translates into CASSGGDNRYGNEQFF.

The table lists this clone with a count of one. The rearrangement uses TRBV1 and TRBJ2-5. TRBV1 is a known pseudogene. The CDR3 has 14 residues. The chain's CDR3 is CTSSQDRKDETQYF. CDR3 nucleotides: TGCACCAGCAGCCAAGATCGAAAAGACGAGACCCAGTACTTC.

The chain is built from TRBV7-8 and TRBJ2-1, with D possibly called TRBD1 or TRBD2 (6 bases each). V lost 4 bases and J lost 9, with 19 bases in between. Germline CDR1 and CDR2: SGHVS and FQNEAQ. The CDR3 runs 15 residues. The CDR3 region is CASSYRRDPRGEQFF. The CDR3 DNA reads TGTGCCAGCAGCTATAGGAGGGATCCCAGGGGTGAGCAGTTCTTC. Filled out from reference TRBV7-8 and TRBJ2-1, the complete variable domain reads GAGVSQSPRYKVAKRGQDVALRCDPISGHVSLFWYQQALGQGPEFLTYFQNEAQLDKSGLPSDRFFAERPEGSVSTLKIQRTQQEDSAVYLCASSYRRDPRGEQFFGPGTRLTVL.

The chain couples TRBV9 to TRBJ2-3; 11 bases agree with TRBD2. Germline CDR1 and CDR2: SGDLS and YYNGEE. V lost 4 bases, J lost 2 bases, and 3 bases stayed unmatched. This CDR3 comprises 15 residues. The CDR3 spells CASSIAGGITDTQYF. CDR3 in DNA: TGTGCCAGCAGCATAGCGGGAGGGATCACAGATACGCAGTATTTT.

V and J are TRBV14 and TRBJ2-5, with 9 bases identical to TRBD1. Unmatched junction bases numbered 10, after V lost 4 bases and J lost 7 bases. This CDR3 region has 15 residues. Germline CDR1 is SGHDN and CDR2 is FVKESK. This CDR3 reads CASSPGTGFKRTQYF. The DNA of the CDR3 is TGTGCCAGCAGCCCCGGGACAGGGTTCAAGAGGACCCAGTACTTC.

V and J are TRBV5-1 and TRBJ2-3; D tentatively fits TRBD1 or TRBD2 (5 bases each). Trimming shortened V by 0 bases and J by 2 bases, and 10 bases separated the two germline ends. Germline V gene data show CDR1 as SGHRS and CDR2 as YFSETQ. The CDR3 runs to 15 residues. CDR3 residues: CASSLDGTHTDTQYF. CDR3 sequence (DNA): TGCGCCAGCAGCTTGGACGGGACGCACACAGATACGCAGTATTTT.

V gene TRBV6-5 combines with J gene TRBJ2-2, with D uncertain. CDR3 size: 13 residues. V was trimmed by 2 bases and J by 5 bases, leaving 6 bases between them. The germline gives CDR1 MNHEY, CDR2 SVGAGI. The chain's CDR3 is CASSYDGTGELFF. CDR3 DNA sequence: TGTGCCAGCAGTTACGATGGAACCGGGGAGCTGTTTTTT.

The chain links TRBV6-1 to TRBJ2-1; 10 bases align to TRBD1. The CDR3 has 18 amino acids. J was trimmed by 6 bases and V by 4 bases; bases with no gene match: 15. From germline, CDR1 is MNHNS and CDR2 SASEGT. This CDR3 reads CASSVVRDRGPSGNEQFF. The DNA for the CDR3 is TGTGCCAGCAGTGTCGTCCGGGACAGGGGTCCTAGCGGCAATGAGCAGTTCTTC.

This clone was seen just once. This chain joins TRBV6-5 and TRBJ2-7; 9 bases align to TRBD1. The CDR3 consists of 15 residues. With V trimmed by 5 bases and J by 4 bases, 9 bases remained unmatched. Germline CDR1 reads MNHEY; CDR2 reads SVGAGI. The CDR3 DNA reads TGTGCCAGCAGTCGCGCCCCCGACAGGGGGTACGAGCAGTACTTC. Translated: CASSRAPDRGYEQYF.

This chain links TRBV7-8 with TRBJ2-5; 8 nucleotides agree with TRBD1. Trimming took 5 bases from V and 3 from J; bases not matched to a gene: 2. Germline CDR1 is SGHVS and CDR2 is FQNEAQ. The CDR3 is 13 residues long. The CDR3 loop reads CASSLDREETQYF. CDR3 nucleotide sequence: TGTGCCAGCAGCCTGGACAGGGAAGAGACCCAGTACTTC.

This chain connects TRBV6-5 to TRBJ2-7; 7 bases match TRBD1. The V gene end was trimmed by 5 bases and the J gene end by 4 bases; junction bases not matched to a gene: 5. CDR1 and CDR2 (germline): MNHEY, SVGAGI. The CDR3 runs to 13 residues. The CDR3 spells CASSRDSYYEQYF. The CDR3 DNA sequence: TGTGCCAGCAGTAGGGACAGTTATTACGAGCAGTACTTC.